This TCR beta chain emerged from a study of early T cells in non-severe SARS-CoV-2 infection. Study-wide background: RNA in bulk from unsorted whole blood was sequenced, and chains were unpaired.

Individual cDNA molecules received unique molecular identifiers. TCRdb ran MiXCR on the 5' RACE reads and lists one entry per CDR3 protein. The sample records some 59,000 distinct CDR3 sequences, around 9.3% being singletons. A note on this clonotype: Its specificity is not known.

The CDR3 is made up of 17 amino acids. Trimming stripped 1 base from V and 0 bases from J, with 12 bases between. Germline V lookup: CDR1 SGHAT, CDR2 FQNNGV. Study-wide results and caveats: Clonotype matching in VDJdb favored anti-spike CD8 responses and did not capture private and CD4 specificities.

The chain joins TRBV11-2 to TRBJ2-2; a possible D gene is TRBD1 (6 bases). The TCR sequence derives from an adult who was a healthcare worker with PCR-confirmed SARS-CoV-2 infection or an uninfected control (not recorded which). The sequences come from whole blood, collected at baseline. This CDR3 reads CASSLARDTPNTGELFF. CDR3 coding DNA: TGTGCCAGCAGCTTAGCAAGGGACACCCCGAACACCGGGGAGCTGTTTTTT.